The 32 T cell receptor beta chains below were found in one sample sequenced in a study of cytomegalovirus exposure and HLA in healthy donors. This table comes from immunoSEQ multiplex PCR, and its TCRdb copy is limited to in-frame clones, with some not included. The top ten clones hold 0.55% to 0.8% of a sample with more than 65,000 clones, roughly 93% of them seen once. The source material was PBMCs. The receptor source for this set is a young man in good health and CMV-seronegative.

The CDR3 protein is CAISGQGKPGSSTDTQYF. The CDR3 bases are TGTGCCATCAGCGGACAGGGGAAGCCTGGTTCTAGCACAGATACGCAGTATTTT. J is TRBJ2-3 and V is TRBV10-3, with 9 bases that match TRBD1. After removal of 6 bases from V and 0 bases from J, the junction contained 13 bases not matched to a gene. CDR3 length: 18 residues. The germline CDR1 and CDR2 sequences are ENHRY and SYGVKD.

This clone appeared a single time. The chain combines TRBV7-8 with TRBJ2-7; 9 bases match TRBD1. Germline CDR1 is SGHVS and CDR2 is FQNEAQ. The V segment lost 4 bases and the J segment 0 bases; nucleotides outside the gene matches: 7. The CDR3 contains 16 residues. The CDR3 here is CASSSGQGYFSYEQYF. The CDR3 DNA follows: TGTGCCAGCAGCTCCGGACAGGGGTATTTCTCCTACGAGCAGTACTTC.

This rearrangement joins TRBV28 to TRBJ2-6; no firm D call. The CDR3 sequence is 14 residues long. The germline CDR1 and CDR2 sequences are MDHEN and SYDVKM. V shed 10 bases and J shed 9 bases, with 19 bases lying between them. In nucleotides, the CDR3 is TGTGCCACCCAATTTCCCGGAGCCAACAACGTCCTGACTTTC. It yields the protein CATQFPGANNVLTF.

The gene calls are TRBV27 and TRBJ2-1; D not certain. The germline V gene has CDR1 MNHEY and CDR2 SMNVEV (reference sequence). Trimming took off 2 bases at V and 8 bases at J, with 16 bases between the two ends. CDR3 length: 15 residues. CDR3 sequence: CASSLRWSSRYEQFF. As DNA, the CDR3 is TGTGCCAGCAGTTTAAGATGGTCCAGTCGCTATGAGCAGTTCTTC.

This chain joins TRBV30 and TRBJ2-1; possible D gene TRBD2, 5 bases. CDR3 length: 14 residues. V was cut by 2 bases and J by 5 bases, with 13 bases left in between. Per the germline V gene, CDR1 is GTSNPN and CDR2 is SVGIG (reference sequence). This chain's CDR3 is CAWSKTGKHNEQFF. The CDR3 DNA is TGTGCCTGGAGTAAGACGGGGAAACACAATGAGCAGTTCTTC.

V and J are TRBV2 and TRBJ2-1; D ambiguous. Germline V lookup: CDR1 SNHLY, CDR2 FYNNEI. V was pared by 6 bases and J by 6 bases, with 21 bases between. The CDR3 extends over 16 amino acids. The CDR3 is CASRPFDTVIGNEQFF. CDR3 DNA sequence: TGTGCCAGCAGGCCATTCGACACTGTAATAGGCAATGAGCAGTTCTTC.

The chain uses TRBV4-2 and TRBJ2-1; D not resolved. V was trimmed by 1 base and J by 10 bases, leaving 11 bases between them. Germline V lookup: CDR1 LGHNA, CDR2 YNFKEQ. The CDR3 length is 13 residues. CDR3 amino acids: CASSQVPPNEQFF. The CDR3 DNA sequence: TGTGCCAGCAGCCAAGTCCCCCCTAACGAGCAGTTCTTC.

The V call is TRBV2, the J call TRBJ2-7, with D perhaps TRBD2 (5 bases). This CDR3 contains 13 residues. The germline V gene encodes CDR1 SNHLY and CDR2 FYNNEI. Between the trimmed V and J ends, which lost 7 bases and 5 bases, there was a span of 15 bases. CDR3 amino acids: CASKRDVVHEQYF. CDR3 bases: TGTGCCAGCAAGAGGGATGTAGTCCACGAGCAGTACTTC. Full variable domain (missing parts from reference TRBV2 and TRBJ2-7): EPEVTQTPSHQVTQMGQEVILRCVPISNHLYFYWYRQILGQKVEFLVSFYNNEISEKSEIFDDQFSVERPDGSNFTLKIRSTKLEDSAMYFCASKRDVVHEQYFGPGTRLTVT.

This rearrangement joins TRBV30 to TRBJ2-1, with TRBD2 identical over 9 bases. The CDR3 contains 15 residues. Germline assignment: CDR1 GTSNPN and CDR2 SVGIG (reference sequence). V gave up 5 bases and J gave up 2 bases; unmatched junction bases: 7. The CDR3 DNA follows: TGTGCCTGGGTTAGTAGCGGGGGACCCTACAATGAGCAGTTCTTC. It encodes CAWVSSGGPYNEQFF.

The J gene is TRBJ2-1, the V gene TRBV18; 7 bases are shared with TRBD2. CDR1 and CDR2 (germline): KGHSH, LQKENI. There are 15 residues in the CDR3. Trimming removed 2 bases from V and 0 bases from J; junction bases left unmatched: 1. For the CDR3, the DNA is TGTGCCAGCTCACCAAGGACTAGCTCCTACAATGAGCAGTTCTTC. As protein: CASSPRTSSYNEQFF.

The chain recombines TRBV5-5 with TRBJ1-1; D is perhaps TRBD1 (6 bases). The CDR3 sequence is 15 residues long. V lost 4 bases to trimming and J lost 7 bases, with 20 bases between them. The germline CDR1 and CDR2 sequences are SGHKS and YYEKEE (reference sequence). Here the CDR3 reads CASSLRLQGSGEAFF. CDR3 DNA sequence: TGTGCCAGCAGCCTCAGATTACAGGGTTCAGGTGAAGCTTTCTTT.

A single count supports this clone. The chain has TRBV5-5 and TRBJ1-5; weak D call: TRBD1 (5 bases). Germline CDR1 SGHKS, CDR2 YYEKEE (reference sequence). The V end was cut by 0 bases, the J end by 0 bases, with 10 bases between. This CDR3 region has 16 residues. DNA of the CDR3: TGTGCCAGCAGCTTGGGGACATCCCCTAGCAATCAGCCCCAGCATTTT. This sequence encodes CASSLGTSPSNQPQHF.

V is TRBV9 and J is TRBJ2-3; the match to TRBD2 covers 8 bases. Trimming removed 0 bases from V and 1 base from J; junction bases left unmatched: 1. CDR1 SGDLS and CDR2 YYNGEE come from the germline V gene. This CDR3 is 15 amino acids long. The CDR3 region is CASSVGGLGTDTQYF. Here the CDR3 DNA reads TGTGCCAGCAGCGTAGGGGGACTAGGCACAGATACGCAGTATTTT.

J is TRBJ2-7 and V is TRBV7-2, with 7 bases fitting TRBD2. The germline CDR1 and CDR2 sequences are SGHTA and FQGNSA. The CDR3 consists of 15 residues. V shed 1 base, J shed 5 bases, and the junction held 8 bases outside the gene matches. The chain's CDR3 is CASSLVSGVSNEQYF. Here the CDR3 DNA reads TGTGCCAGCAGCTTAGTAAGCGGGGTCTCTAACGAGCAGTACTTC.

V usage is TRBV2 and J usage is TRBJ2-5; 8 nucleotides line up with TRBD1. The CDR3 sequence is 12 residues long. V was clipped by 6 bases and J by 4 bases; unmatched bases: 1. The germline CDR1 and CDR2 sequences are SNHLY and FYNNEI. The CDR3 bases are TGTGCCAGCAGCGGACAGGGAGAGACCCAGTACTTC. Encoded protein: CASSGQGETQYF.

The chain combines TRBV9 with TRBJ1-1; 8 bases match TRBD1. J lost 0 bases, V lost 2 bases, and 3 bases had no gene match. The CDR3 has 15 amino acids. CDR1 SGDLS and CDR2 YYNGEE come from the germline V gene. DNA for the CDR3: TGTGCCAGCAGCGTCACAGGGGGTCTGAACACTGAAGCTTTCTTT. Protein product: CASSVTGGLNTEAFF. Variable domain in full (rest from reference TRBV9 and TRBJ1-1): DSGVTQTPKHLITATGQRVTLRCSPRSGDLSVYWYQQSLDQGLQFLIQYYNGEERAKGNILERFSAQQFPDLHSELNLSSLELGDSALYFCASSVTGGLNTEAFFGQGTRLTVV.

The V call is TRBV7-9, the J call TRBJ2-1; D is uncertain. The CDR3 is made up of 12 amino acids. The V end was cut by 5 bases, the J end by 8 bases, with 10 bases between. The germline gives CDR1 SEHNR, CDR2 FQNEAQ (reference sequence). CDR3 loop: CASSPRLDEQFF. Written as DNA, the CDR3 is TGTGCCAGCAGCCCGCGGCTCGATGAGCAGTTCTTC.

The chain couples TRBV6-5 to TRBJ2-3; 8 nucleotides match TRBD1. Per germline, CDR1 MNHEY and CDR2 SVGAGI. The length of the CDR3 is 12 residues. J gave up 8 bases and V 6 bases, and 4 bases lay outside the gene matches. The CDR3 DNA sequence: TGTGCCAGCAGCAGGGACAGGACTACGCAGTATTTT. Amino acid sequence: CASSRDRTTQYF.

This sequence joins TRBV5-5 and TRBJ2-2; 7 bases line up with TRBD1. CDR3 size: 17 residues. Germline V lookup: CDR1 SGHKS, CDR2 YYEKEE (reference sequence). V lost 3 bases and J lost 1; bases outside the gene matches: 9. The chain's CDR3 is CASSSLVTGKNTGELFF. As DNA, the CDR3 is TGTGCCAGCAGCTCGCTCGTGACAGGGAAGAACACCGGGGAGCTGTTTTTT.

The chain combines TRBV10-1 with TRBJ1-1, with 9 bases identical to TRBD1. Trimming removed 10 bases from V and 2 bases from J; junction bases left unmatched: 8. Germline V lookup: CDR1 WNHNN, CDR2 SYGVQD (reference sequence). The length of the CDR3 is 14 residues. The chain's CDR3 is CANDLTGGNTEAFF. Here the CDR3 DNA reads TGCGCCAATGACCTAACAGGGGGCAACACTGAAGCTTTCTTT.

This chain connects TRBV7-2 to TRBJ1-1; 9 bases match TRBD1. Trimming cost V 2 bases and J 10 bases; bases outside gene matches: 11. From germline, CDR1 is SGHTA and CDR2 FQGNSA. The CDR3 consists of 15 residues. Here the CDR3 DNA reads TGTGCCAGCAGCTTAATTGCGCTGGGACAGGGTATAGCTTTCTTT. Its protein product is CASSLIALGQGIAFF.

This chain connects TRBV7-9 to TRBJ2-1; D is unresolved. In germline, CDR1 is SEHNR, CDR2 FQNEAQ (reference sequence). The CDR3 loop spans 15 amino acids. V was shortened by 5 bases and J by 0 bases, with 11 bases between the two germline ends. CDR3 region: CASSKTHSSYNEQFF. DNA for the CDR3: TGTGCCAGCAGCAAAACCCATAGCTCCTACAATGAGCAGTTCTTC.

The V gene is TRBV19, the J gene TRBJ2-1, with 8 bases that match TRBD2. This CDR3 comprises 16 residues. Looked up from germline, CDR1 is LNHDA and CDR2 is SQIVND (reference sequence). V trimming: 1 base; J trimming: 3 bases; junction bases outside the gene matches: 5. The CDR3 sequence is CASSIGGAGVYNEQFF. In DNA, the CDR3 is TGTGCCAGTAGTATAGGGGGAGCGGGGGTCTACAATGAGCAGTTCTTC. The variable domain in full, with the rest retrieved from reference TRBV19 and TRBJ2-1, is DGGITQSPKYLFRKEGQNVTLSCEQNLNHDAMYWYRQDPGQGLRLIYYSQIVNDFQKGDIAEGYSVSREKKESFPLTVTSAQKNPTAFYLCASSIGGAGVYNEQFFGPGTRLTVL.

The DNA for the CDR3 is TGTGCCAGCAGCCAAGGTCGGGGAAATCAGCCCCAGCATTTT. Amino acid sequence: CASSQGRGNQPQHF. The chain joins TRBV14 to TRBJ1-5, with D unresolved. Germline V gives CDR1 SGHDN, CDR2 FVKESK. CDR3 length: 14 residues. Trimming cost V 1 base and J 4 bases, with 8 bases left between them.

The chain couples TRBV11-2 to TRBJ1-1, with 10 positions matching TRBD1. Germline CDR1 and CDR2: SGHAT and FQNNGV. The V gene end was trimmed by 6 bases and the J gene end by 11 bases; junction bases not matched to a gene: 9. CDR3 size: 13 residues. CDR3 amino acids: CASSPGQGSYAFF. Written as DNA, the CDR3 is TGTGCCAGCAGTCCGGGACAGGGGTCATACGCTTTCTTT.

V usage is TRBV6-5 and J usage is TRBJ1-2, with D unresolved. The CDR3 totals 12 residues. Germline V gene lookup returns CDR1 MNHEY and CDR2 SVGAGI. V was clipped by 6 bases and J by 0 bases, with 5 bases between them. CDR3 DNA: TGTGCCAGCAGCAGGACTAACTATGGCTACACCTTC. Amino acids: CASSRTNYGYTF.

V gene TRBV11-1 combines with J gene TRBJ2-1, with D hard to call. Per the germline V gene, CDR1 is SGHAT and CDR2 is FQDESV (reference sequence). This CDR3 spans 15 amino acids. Trimming took 1 base from V and 0 from J, leaving 7 bases between them. CDR3 DNA sequence: TGTGCCAGCAGCTTAGACGTCAGCTCCTACAATGAGCAGTTCTTC. It translates to CASSLDVSSYNEQFF.

Note on this clone: A junction end diverges from the germline sequence, so it may reflect a read error. The chain uses TRBV7-7 and TRBJ2-1, with D tentatively TRBD1 (6 bases). Germline V lookup: CDR1 SSHAT, CDR2 FNYEAQ (reference sequence). CDR3 length: 13 residues. The CDR3 loop reads CASSLGQYNEQFF. In nucleotides, the CDR3 is TGTGCTAGCAGCTTAGGACAGTACAATGAGCAGTTCTTC.

This sequence joins TRBV7-3 and TRBJ2-5, with D possibly matching TRBD2 (6 bases). The length of the CDR3 is 14 residues. Germline V gene sequence: CDR1 SGHTA, CDR2 FQGTGA. Trimming took off 3 bases at V and 2 bases at J, with 10 bases between the two ends. As DNA, the CDR3 is TGTGCCAGCAGCTTCTTGGGGGGACAAGAGACCCAGTACTTC. Protein product: CASSFLGGQETQYF. Variable domain in full (rest from reference TRBV7-3 and TRBJ2-5): GAGVSQTPSNKVTEKGKYVELRCDPISGHTALYWYRQSLGQGPEFLIYFQGTGAADDSGLPNDRFFAVRPEGSVSTLKIQRTERGDSAVYLCASSFLGGQETQYFGPGTRLLVL.

The rearrangement links TRBV5-4 to TRBJ2-2, with TRBD1 as a possible D gene (6 bases). The CDR3 covers 19 residues. The germline V gene encodes CDR1 SGHNT and CDR2 YYREEE (reference sequence). V was trimmed by 0 bases and J by 0 bases, leaving 18 bases between them. The CDR3 bases are TGTGCCAGCAGCTTGGCCATTAGGGACACCCTTCCGAACACCGGGGAGCTGTTTTTT. Translating gives CASSLAIRDTLPNTGELFF.

This chain links TRBV13 with TRBJ2-7; D uncertain. Germline CDR1 and CDR2: PRHDT and FYEKMQ (reference sequence). Between the trimmed V and J ends, which lost 5 bases and 4 bases, there was a span of 9 bases. The CDR3 has 12 amino acids. The CDR3 nucleotides read TGTGCCAGCAGCCCGATTCAGTACGAGCAGTACTTC. Amino acid sequence: CASSPIQYEQYF.

This chain joins TRBV27 and TRBJ1-2; TRBD1 matches 8 bases. This CDR3 contains 13 residues. J lost 7 bases, V lost 7 bases, and 8 bases had no gene match. Looked up from germline, CDR1 is MNHEY and CDR2 is SMNVEV (reference sequence). In DNA form, the CDR3 reads TGTGCCAGCAACCGACAGGGGCTAGCTGGCTACACCTTC. It specifies CASNRQGLAGYTF.